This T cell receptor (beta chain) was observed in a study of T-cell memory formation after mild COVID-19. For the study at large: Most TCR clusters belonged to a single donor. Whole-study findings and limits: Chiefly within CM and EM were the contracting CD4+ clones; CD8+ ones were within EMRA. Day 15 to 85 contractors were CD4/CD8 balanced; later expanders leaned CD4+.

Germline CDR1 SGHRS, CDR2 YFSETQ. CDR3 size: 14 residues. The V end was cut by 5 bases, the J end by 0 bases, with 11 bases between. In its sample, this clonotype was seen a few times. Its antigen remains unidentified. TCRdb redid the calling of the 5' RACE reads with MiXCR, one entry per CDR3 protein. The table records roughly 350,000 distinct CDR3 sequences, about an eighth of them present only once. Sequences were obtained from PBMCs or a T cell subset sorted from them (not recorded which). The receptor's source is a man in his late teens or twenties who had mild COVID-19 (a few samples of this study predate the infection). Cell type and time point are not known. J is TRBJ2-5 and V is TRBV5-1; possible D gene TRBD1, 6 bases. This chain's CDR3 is CASSSDRHQETQYF. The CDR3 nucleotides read TGCGCCAGCAGTTCTGACAGGCACCAAGAGACCCAGTACTTC.